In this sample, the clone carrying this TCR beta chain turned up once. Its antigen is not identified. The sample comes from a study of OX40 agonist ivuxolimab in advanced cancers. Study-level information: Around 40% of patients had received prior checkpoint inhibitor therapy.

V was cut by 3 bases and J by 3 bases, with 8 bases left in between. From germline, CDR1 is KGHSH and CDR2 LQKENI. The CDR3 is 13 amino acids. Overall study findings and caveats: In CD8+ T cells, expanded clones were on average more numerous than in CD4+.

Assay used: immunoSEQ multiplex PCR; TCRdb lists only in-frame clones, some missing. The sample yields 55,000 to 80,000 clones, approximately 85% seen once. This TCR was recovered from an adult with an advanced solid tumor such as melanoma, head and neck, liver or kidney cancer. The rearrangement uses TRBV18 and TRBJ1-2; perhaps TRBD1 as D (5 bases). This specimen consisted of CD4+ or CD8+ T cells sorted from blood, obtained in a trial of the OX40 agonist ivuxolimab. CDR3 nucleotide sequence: TGTGCCAGCTCACCCGACAGCTACTATGGCTACACCTTC. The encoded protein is CASSPDSYYGYTF.